The present entry profiles one TCR beta chain with its context. Original methodology: Estimation of nucleated cell counts was performed using reference gene primer amplification. Here immunoSEQ multiplex PCR was the method, and the copy in TCRdb shows in-frame clones only, minus some. V and J calls and clone size are given by that table; D and trimming were obtained from the DNA. The sample records under 45,000 clones, 80% being singletons. The data derive from a study of blood T cell repertoires in COVID-19. Across the study: Specimens from acute and convalescent COVID-19 originated in the United States, Italy and Spain. PBMCs, B-cell-depleted T cells, or T cells were the source of the cDNA or gDNA that made up the material.

V lost 2 bases, J lost 2 bases, and 7 bases stayed unmatched. The CDR3 covers 15 residues. Looked up from germline, CDR1 is SGHRS and CDR2 is YFSETQ. The chain links TRBV5-1 to TRBJ2-7; 7 bases agree with TRBD1. Sequenced material: peripheral blood. This sequence was found in a man older than 75 with acute or convalescent COVID-19. The DNA of the CDR3 is TGCGCCAGCAGCTTTACAACGGGACAGACCTACGAGCAGTACTTC. As protein: CASSFTTGQTYEQYF.